This is a list of T cell receptor beta chains from one sample in a study of T cells after yellow fever vaccination. TCRdb processed the 5' RACE reads anew with MiXCR; each CDR3 protein has one entry. The sample shows 150,000 to 200,000 distinct CDR3 sequences, less than 9% of them seen only once. The sample was CD4+ T cells sorted from PBMCs, taken 5 to 6 days after the first yellow fever vaccination. Receptors originate from a young man who received the YFV17D yellow fever vaccine. Each CDR3 is given with its conserved first and last residue.

V gene,CDR3 protein
TRBV20-1,CSARAFGRSATNEKLFF
TRBV5-1,CASSRIGRRESEAFF
TRBV11-2,CASQTSGYQETQYF
TRBV7-3,CASSLRQAIYNEQFF
TRBV7-6,CASSLGSSGTYNEQFF
TRBV20-1,CSAHRDRAYNEQFF
TRBV5-1,CASSIGKLEGTQYF
TRBV7-9,CASSSQQGAVIF
TRBV7-2,CASFDRMNTEAFF
TRBV2,CASSGASATNEKLFF
TRBV4-3,CASSGTSPVSGANVLTF
TRBV7-9,CASSFMSDYGYTF